These 30 T cell receptor beta chains share one sample of origin, sequenced in a study of identical twins. TCRdb re-derived calls from the 5' RACE reads in MiXCR, one entry per CDR3 protein. Seen here are some 790,000 distinct CDR3 sequences, about 20% observed once, and the top ten hold under 15%. This same sample was also taken into another study, of T cells expressing NK-cell markers.

Sequencing was carried out using PBMCs. These TCRs come from a woman younger than 30 in good health.

This clonotype was detected a few times. This chain connects TRBV5-5 to TRBJ1-2; TRBD1 matches at 7 bases. The CDR3 is made up of 14 amino acids. The germline CDR1 and CDR2 sequences are SGHKS and YYEKEE (reference sequence). J was trimmed by 5 bases and V by 1 base; bases with no gene match: 5. CDR3 bases: TGTGCCAGCAGCTTGACAGGGGACCTTTATGGCTACACCTTC. This sequence encodes CASSLTGDLYGYTF.

The CDR3 DNA sequence: TGTGCCAGCAGACGCGGGGTCGAAGCTTTCTTT. Amino acid sequence: CASRRGVEAFF. The chain carries TRBV6-5 and TRBJ1-1, with unresolved D. CDR3 size: 11 residues. The germline V gene has CDR1 MNHEY and CDR2 SVGAGI. Trimming cost V 6 bases and J 8 bases, with 10 bases left between them.

The V and J genes are TRBV6-2 or TRBV6-3 and TRBJ2-1; D ambiguous. V lost 6 bases, J lost 9 bases, and 15 bases lay in between. Per germline, CDR1 MNHEY and CDR2 SVGEGT. CDR3 length equals 13 residues. The CDR3 DNA sequence: TGTGCCAGCAGCTTCGTCTGGCGAGGTGAGCAGTTCTTC. Residues: CASSFVWRGEQFF.

The V and J genes are TRBV12-3 or TRBV12-4 and TRBJ1-5, with 7 positions matching TRBD1. Unmatched junction bases numbered 3, after V lost 6 bases and J lost 4 bases. The CDR3 runs to 13 residues. Written as DNA, the CDR3 is TGTGCCAGCAGGGACAGGATGAATCAGCCCCAGCATTTT. Its protein product is CASRDRMNQPQHF.

The V call is TRBV6-5, the J call TRBJ1-1, with D tentatively TRBD1 (5 bases). The CDR3 has 15 amino acids. V was pared by 4 bases and J by 4 bases, with 16 bases between. CDR1 is MNHEY and CDR2 is SVGAGI in the germline V gene. CDR3 bases: TGTGCCAGCAGTTTCGGTGGGAGAGGGACCACTGAAGCTTTCTTT. Translation: CASSFGGRGTTEAFF.

The chain carries TRBV6-6 and TRBJ2-7; D perhaps matches TRBD1 (6 bases). In germline, CDR1 is MNHNY, CDR2 SVGAGI (reference sequence). Trimming removed 6 bases at V and 7 bases at J, with 13 bases between. This CDR3 has 12 residues. This chain's CDR3 is CASRLQGREQYF. The CDR3 coding sequence is TGTGCCAGCAGGCTGCAGGGGCGGGAGCAGTACTTC.

This clonotype has only a few counts. The chain recombines TRBV3-1 with TRBJ2-1; 11 nucleotides align to TRBD2. CDR1 is LGHDT and CDR2 is YNNKEL in the germline V gene (reference sequence). The ends lost 1 base at V and 14 bases at J; junction bases unmatched: 4. This CDR3 has 13 amino acids. The CDR3 here is CASSQGVSGREFF. CDR3 DNA: TGTGCCAGCAGCCAAGGGGTTAGCGGGAGGGAGTTCTTC.

The V call is TRBV9, the J call TRBJ2-5; 7 nucleotides line up with TRBD1. V lost 3 bases and J lost 7; bases outside the gene matches: 9. CDR3 size: 14 residues. Germline V gives CDR1 SGDLS, CDR2 YYNGEE. CDR3 loop: CASSAGTVDGTQYF. The CDR3 DNA follows: TGTGCCAGCAGCGCCGGGACAGTCGATGGGACCCAGTACTTC.

V and J are TRBV29-1 and TRBJ2-2; 8 nucleotides align to TRBD1. CDR1 and CDR2 (germline): SQVTM, ANQGSEA. The CDR3 has 15 amino acids. J gave up 0 bases and V 6 bases, and 6 bases lay outside the gene matches. CDR3 DNA: TGCAGCGTCCGGACAGGGACCCCGAACACCGGGGAGCTGTTTTTT. Its protein product is CSVRTGTPNTGELFF.

This clonotype turned up a few times. J is TRBJ1-1 and V is TRBV18; D is unclear. Deletions cut 3 bases from V and 0 bases from J, with 17 bases between. Germline lookup yields CDR1 KGHSH and CDR2 LQKENI. The CDR3 has 17 amino acids. CDR3 nucleotides: TGTGCCAGCTCACCCGCTCTCGGACGCGCAATGAACACTGAAGCTTTCTTT. Protein sequence: CASSPALGRAMNTEAFF. Supplemented by reference TRBV18 and TRBJ1-1, the full variable domain reads NAGVMQNPRHLVRRRGQEARLRCSPMKGHSHVYWYRQLPEEGLKFMVYLQKENIIDESGMPKERFSAEFPKEGPSILRIQQVVRGDSAAYFCASSPALGRAMNTEAFFGQGTRLTVV.

This clonotype was detected only a few times. The J gene is TRBJ2-7, the V gene TRBV19, with 8 positions matching TRBD1. Germline V gene sequence: CDR1 LNHDA, CDR2 SQIVND (reference sequence). The CDR3 has 15 amino acids. With 4 bases clipped from V and 5 bases from J, the junction kept 10 bases outside the gene matches. The CDR3 nucleotides are TGTGCCAGTAGTAGACAGGGGTCCACTTCTAACGAGCAGTACTTC. Its protein product is CASSRQGSTSNEQYF.

This clonotype was recorded at least ten times. The V call is TRBV4-3, the J call TRBJ1-4; D is possibly TRBD1 (5 bases). The CDR3 consists of 15 residues. The ends were cut back, 4 bases at V and 7 bases at J, with 16 bases in the middle. CDR1 LGHNA and CDR2 YSLEER come from the germline V gene. CDR3 sequence (DNA): TGCGCCAGCAGCCCCACTGGCGGGGCGGGTGAAAAACTGTTTTTT. This codes for CASSPTGGAGEKLFF.

This clonotype has just a few counts. This chain links TRBV5-1 with TRBJ2-7; 7 bases align to TRBD1. From germline, CDR1 is SGHRS and CDR2 YFSETQ. CDR3 length: 16 amino acids. Trimming took 0 bases from V and 3 from J; bases not matched to a gene: 9. The CDR3 DNA reads TGCGCCAGCAGCTTGGAAGGGGGCGCAGGGCTCTACGAGCAGTACTTC. Amino acids: CASSLEGGAGLYEQYF.

This clonotype has only one observation. The V call is TRBV13, the J call TRBJ1-1, with D unresolved. The CDR3 loop spans 13 amino acids. Germline loops: CDR1 PRHDT, CDR2 FYEKMQ (reference sequence). V was trimmed by 5 bases and J by 8 bases, leaving 15 bases between them. The CDR3 sequence is CASSEPGAEEAFF. CDR3 in DNA: TGTGCCAGCAGCGAACCGGGTGCCGAGGAAGCTTTCTTT.

This clonotype was counted between two and nine times. The chain uses TRBV6-1 and TRBJ2-2; D perhaps matches TRBD1 (6 bases). The CDR3 runs to 13 residues. With 0 bases removed from V and 12 bases from J, the gap between germline ends came to 11 bases. Looked up from germline, CDR1 is MNHNS and CDR2 is SASEGT. This CDR3 reads CASSEAGAAQLFF. In nucleotides, the CDR3 is TGTGCCAGCAGTGAAGCGGGGGCAGCTCAGCTGTTTTTT.

V gene TRBV27 combines with J gene TRBJ2-3; D possibly matches TRBD1 or TRBD2 (5 bases each). The CDR3 is made up of 15 amino acids. V was cut by 6 bases and J by 6 bases, with 19 bases left in between. Germline values: CDR1 MNHEY, CDR2 SMNVEV (reference sequence). The CDR3 DNA sequence: TGTGCCAGCAGCCCTCGACACCCCGGGGCGGATACGCAGTATTTT. It encodes CASSPRHPGADTQYF.

This clonotype appeared a few times. The chain combines TRBV6-2 or TRBV6-3 with TRBJ2-3; D possibly corresponds to TRBD2 (6 bases). Germline CDR1 reads MNHEY; CDR2 reads SVGEGT. V gave up 6 bases and J gave up 2 bases, with 15 bases separating them. CDR3 length: 15 residues. CDR3 region: CASRKPGLYTDTQYF. The CDR3 coding sequence is TGTGCCAGCAGAAAACCGGGACTTTACACAGATACGCAGTATTTT.

The chain employs TRBV5-1 and TRBJ1-2; weak D call: TRBD1 (5 bases). Germline CDR1 is SGHRS and CDR2 is YFSETQ. Deletions cut 4 bases from V and 5 bases from J, with 15 bases between. The CDR3 has 14 residues. In nucleotides, the CDR3 is TGCGCCAGCAGCGCGGGACCGACGCTATATGGCTACACCTTC. This translates into CASSAGPTLYGYTF.

The chain carries TRBV6-5 and TRBJ1-1; D not certain. CDR3 length: 14 residues. Between the trimmed V and J ends, which lost 1 base and 2 bases, there was a span of 8 bases. The germline CDR1 and CDR2 sequences are MNHEY and SVGAGI. The CDR3 region is CASSYFGFNTEAFF. CDR3 DNA: TGTGCCAGCAGTTACTTTGGGTTTAACACTGAAGCTTTCTTT.

This clonotype appeared a few times. This sequence joins TRBV6-5 and TRBJ2-1; D may be TRBD1 (6 bases). Per the germline V gene, CDR1 is MNHEY and CDR2 is SVGAGI. The germline V and J ends were trimmed by 1 base and 8 bases, with 12 bases remaining between them. This CDR3 is built from 14 residues. CDR3 in DNA: TGTGCCAGCAGTTACTTTCAACAGGGATATGAGCAGTTCTTC. The encoded protein is CASSYFQQGYEQFF.

In this sample, this clonotype turned up once. The gene calls are TRBV4-2 and TRBJ1-3; D uncertain. The CDR3 contains 14 residues. The germline V gene encodes CDR1 LGHNA and CDR2 YNFKEQ. The V end was cut by 0 bases, the J end by 4 bases, with 7 bases between. CDR3 coding DNA: TGTGCCAGCAGCCAAGAGGGGTCCGGAAACACCATATATTTT. Translating it yields CASSQEGSGNTIYF.

This clonotype was recorded many times. The gene calls are TRBV29-1 and TRBJ2-3; 9 bases match TRBD2. The length of the CDR3 is 13 residues. The V gene's germline CDR1 is SQVTM and CDR2 ANQGSEA. After removal of 4 bases from V and 5 bases from J, the junction contained 4 bases not matched to a gene. In DNA form, the CDR3 reads TGCAGCGTTGCGCGGCGGGGGGGAGATACGCAGTATTTT. Protein sequence: CSVARRGGDTQYF.

V gene TRBV4-1 combines with J gene TRBJ1-2; the match to TRBD1 covers 8 bases. CDR1 and CDR2 from the germline V gene are MGHRA and YSYEKL. The CDR3 covers 15 residues. V shed 5 bases and J 3 bases; nucleotides not matched to a gene: 8. The CDR3 spells CASSGTGSLDYGYTF. The CDR3 DNA sequence: TGCGCCAGCAGCGGGACAGGTTCCCTCGACTATGGCTACACCTTC.

The CDR3 reads CASSGAYLEAFF. CDR3 DNA: TGTGCCAGCAGTGGGGCATATCTTGAAGCTTTCTTT. This chain connects TRBV12-3 or TRBV12-4 to TRBJ1-1, with D possibly TRBD1 on 5 matching bases. The V end lost 5 bases, the J end lost 7 bases, and 11 bases lay between the germline ends. This CDR3 has 12 residues.

This clonotype came up many times. The rearrangement links TRBV5-1 to TRBJ2-1; D might be TRBD1 or TRBD2, each matching 5 bases. Germline assignment: CDR1 SGHRS and CDR2 YFSETQ. The CDR3 loop spans 14 amino acids. With 1 base removed from V and 6 bases from J, the gap between germline ends came to 11 bases. This CDR3 is CASSLPGGSNEQFF. For the CDR3, the DNA is TGCGCCAGCAGCTTGCCTGGGGGATCCAATGAGCAGTTCTTC.

The table lists this clonotype with a few counts. The V call is TRBV12-3 or TRBV12-4, the J call TRBJ2-5; D possibly corresponds to TRBD2 (5 bases). V lost 3 bases and J lost 5, with 13 bases in between. The CDR3 has 14 amino acids. For the CDR3, the DNA is TGTGCCAGCAGTTTCGGTACGGGGTTCGAGACCCAGTACTTC. Its protein is CASSFGTGFETQYF.

The table lists this clonotype with a few counts. The chain links TRBV6-1 to TRBJ1-2, with 7 bases fitting TRBD1. CDR3 length: 14 amino acids. Per the germline V gene, CDR1 is MNHNS and CDR2 is SASEGT. Unmatched junction bases numbered 6, after V lost 6 bases and J lost 2 bases. The DNA of the CDR3 is TGTGCCAGCAGGAGGACAGGCCAAAACTATGGCTACACCTTC. Protein sequence: CASRRTGQNYGYTF.

This clonotype has a handful of counts. This sequence joins TRBV19 and TRBJ2-3; 8 bases agree with TRBD2. With V trimmed by 5 bases and J by 0 bases, 4 bases remained unmatched. Germline V gives CDR1 LNHDA, CDR2 SQIVND (reference sequence). The length of the CDR3 is 15 residues. In DNA, the CDR3 is TGTGCCAGTAGTTCCAAGCGGGAGAGCACAGATACGCAGTATTTT. It codes for CASSSKRESTDTQYF.

This clonotype was observed many times. The V call is TRBV27, the J call TRBJ2-3; the D is unclear. The CDR3 has 16 amino acids. Germline V CDR1 and CDR2: MNHEY, SMNVEV (reference sequence). Trimming shortened V by 3 bases and J by 7 bases, and 20 bases separated the two germline ends. The CDR3, as DNA: TGTGCCAGCAGTTTTTCGCCTGCTCAATCACAATATACGCAGTATTTT. This encodes CASSFSPAQSQYTQYF.

The chain is built from TRBV7-9 and TRBJ2-7; 8 bases agree with TRBD2. Germline-derived CDR1 and CDR2 are SEHNR and FQNEAQ (reference sequence). V trimming: 8 bases; J trimming: 12 bases; junction bases outside the gene matches: 12. This CDR3 has 12 residues. The CDR3, as DNA: TGTGCCAGCGGGAAAGAGCGGGGGCCTTCGTACTTC. Translation gives CASGKERGPSYF.